Presented here are 16 T cell receptor beta chains from one specimen sequenced in a study of radiation and T cells in renal cell carcinoma. Using immunoSEQ multiplex PCR, the repertoire was profiled, and TCRdb retains in-frame clones only, with some absent. Among 150,000 to 160,000 clones listed, roughly 87% were seen once. Time point described: blood 2 weeks post-SBRT. Treatment described: 15 Gy SBRT to primary tumor, nephrectomy 4 weeks later. Specimen: blood, collected from a patient whose treatment included radiotherapy and nephrectomy. Receptors were obtained from a woman between 45 and 65 years old with renal cell carcinoma.

The chain employs TRBV2 and TRBJ2-2; perhaps TRBD2 as D (5 bases). This CDR3 is 13 amino acids long. Germline assignment: CDR1 SNHLY and CDR2 FYNNEI. Trimming took 6 bases from V and 4 from J, leaving 9 bases between them. The CDR3 spells CASRATSTGELFF. The CDR3, as DNA: TGTGCCAGCAGGGCCACTAGCACCGGGGAGCTGTTTTTT.

CDR3 amino acids: CASSVGSQLYEQYF. For the CDR3, the DNA is TGTGCCAGCAGCGTAGGTAGCCAGCTCTACGAGCAGTACTTC. The V call is TRBV9, the J call TRBJ2-7; D is unclear. CDR3 length: 14 residues. V was pared by 0 bases and J by 3 bases, with 10 bases between. The germline V gene has CDR1 SGDLS and CDR2 YYNGEE.

The V and J genes are TRBV6-1 and TRBJ2-1, with a weak D call TRBD2 (6 bases). Germline V gene data show CDR1 as MNHNS and CDR2 as SASEGT. Trimming removed 0 bases from V and 0 bases from J, with 9 bases in between. The CDR3 contains 16 residues. The CDR3 bases are TGTGCCAGCAGTGAAGCAGTGCGGGGCTCCTACAATGAGCAGTTCTTC. Protein product: CASSEAVRGSYNEQFF.

This rearrangement joins TRBV7-2 to TRBJ1-2; weak D call: TRBD1 (5 bases). CDR1 and CDR2 from the germline V gene are SGHTA and FQGNSA. The CDR3 is made up of 16 amino acids. The V end lost 3 bases, the J end lost 3 bases, and 17 bases lay between the germline ends. The chain's CDR3 is CASSLQGQTLYYGYTF. CDR3 nucleotides: TGTGCCAGCAGCTTGCAGGGCCAGACCCTTTACTATGGCTACACCTTC. The whole variable domain, remainder taken from reference TRBV7-2 and TRBJ1-2, is GAGVSQSPSNKVTEKGKDVELRCDPISGHTALYWYRQSLGQGLEFLIYFQGNSAPDKSGLPSDRFSAERTGGSVSTLTIQRTQQEDSAVYLCASSLQGQTLYYGYTFGSGTRLTVV.

This chain joins TRBV11-2 and TRBJ1-1; D is ambiguous. Germline lookup yields CDR1 SGHAT and CDR2 FQNNGV. Deletions cut 0 bases from V and 1 base from J, with 9 bases between. The CDR3 sequence is 15 residues long. The CDR3 loop is CASSLDNKPNTEAFF. The CDR3 coding sequence is TGTGCCAGCAGCTTAGATAACAAACCGAACACTGAAGCTTTCTTT.

The rearrangement joins TRBV5-1 to TRBJ1-2, with D possibly TRBD1 on 5 matching bases. Germline CDR1 SGHRS, CDR2 YFSETQ. This CDR3 is built from 13 residues. Between the trimmed V and J ends, which lost 1 base and 7 bases, there was a span of 11 bases. The CDR3 sequence: CASSLSRESGYTF. In nucleotides, the CDR3 is TGCGCCAGCAGCTTGAGCAGGGAGAGTGGCTACACCTTC.

This clone occurred a few times. This sequence joins TRBV30 and TRBJ1-6; 12 bases are shared with TRBD1. V trimming: 4 bases; J trimming: 7 bases; junction bases outside the gene matches: 14. The length of the CDR3 is 18 residues. The V gene's germline CDR1 is GTSNPN and CDR2 SVGIG (reference sequence). The CDR3 loop is CAWTSGTGGTNPNSPLHF. The CDR3, as DNA: TGTGCCTGGACCTCCGGGACAGGGGGCACTAATCCCAATTCACCCCTCCACTTT.

CDR3 sequence: CAISVDGTNNSPLHF. The CDR3, as DNA: TGTGCCATCAGTGTGGACGGAACGAATAATTCACCCCTCCACTTT. The chain combines TRBV10-3 with TRBJ1-6, with unresolved D. Between the trimmed V and J ends, which lost 4 bases and 5 bases, there was a span of 12 bases. This CDR3 comprises 15 residues. Germline V gene data show CDR1 as ENHRY and CDR2 as SYGVKD.

J is TRBJ2-7 and V is TRBV7-3; 7 bases align to TRBD2. The V gene end was trimmed by 1 base and the J gene end by 2 bases; junction bases not matched to a gene: 2. This CDR3 comprises 14 residues. CDR1 and CDR2 from the germline V gene are SGHTA and FQGTGA. CDR3 sequence: CASSLSSGAYEQYF. The CDR3 DNA reads as TGTGCCAGCAGCTTAAGCAGCGGGGCCTACGAGCAGTACTTC. Full variable domain (remainder filled in from reference TRBV7-3 and TRBJ2-7): GAGVSQTPSNKVTEKGKYVELRCDPISGHTALYWYRQSLGQGPEFLIYFQGTGAADDSGLPNDRFFAVRPEGSVSTLKIQRTERGDSAVYLCASSLSSGAYEQYFGPGTRLTVT.

The chain links TRBV15 to TRBJ1-5; no reliable D call. V was shortened by 0 bases and J by 1 base, with 7 bases between the two germline ends. The CDR3 has 15 residues. Germline V gives CDR1 LNHNV, CDR2 YYDKDF (reference sequence). CDR3 nucleotide sequence: TGTGCCACCAGCAGAGAAGGGCAAAGCAATCAGCCCCAGCATTTT. The encoded protein is CATSREGQSNQPQHF.

The chain joins TRBV7-9 to TRBJ2-3, with TRBD1 matching over 7 bases. This CDR3 region has 16 residues. CDR1 and CDR2 (germline): SEHNR, FQNEAQ (reference sequence). The V and J ends lost 0 bases and 4 bases, in that order; junction bases with no gene match: 7. The CDR3 DNA is TGTGCCAGCAGCTTAGCGTTGGCAGGGGGATCAGATACGCAGTATTTT. This encodes CASSLALAGGSDTQYF. The full variable domain, completed using reference TRBV7-9 and TRBJ2-3, is DTGVSQNPRHKITKRGQNVTFRCDPISEHNRLYWYRQTLGQGPEFLTYFQNEAQLEKSRLLSDRFSAERPKGSFSTLEIQRTEQGDSAMYLCASSLALAGGSDTQYFGPGTRLTVL.

The chain uses TRBV6-1 and TRBJ1-6, with D unclear. Trimming removed 5 bases from V and 7 bases from J, with 9 bases in between. This CDR3 is built from 13 residues. Germline V gives CDR1 MNHNS, CDR2 SASEGT. This CDR3 is CASSLEKNSPLHF. The CDR3 region has the DNA TGTGCCAGCAGTCTGGAGAAAAATTCACCCCTCCACTTT.

V usage is TRBV5-1 and J usage is TRBJ2-7, with D possibly matching TRBD2 (6 bases). V shed 0 bases and J shed 0 bases, with 10 bases lying between them. CDR1 and CDR2 (germline): SGHRS, YFSETQ. The CDR3 has 15 amino acids. CDR3 sequence reads: CASSLAGGPSYEQYF. The CDR3 DNA sequence: TGCGCCAGCAGCTTGGCCGGGGGTCCCTCCTACGAGCAGTACTTC.

This rearrangement joins TRBV19 to TRBJ2-1; 10 bases agree with TRBD2. Per the germline V gene, CDR1 is LNHDA and CDR2 is SQIVND (reference sequence). The length of the CDR3 is 15 residues. V lost 4 bases, J lost 4 bases, and 4 bases stayed unmatched. The CDR3 protein is CASSTLAGAYNEQFF. The DNA for the CDR3 is TGTGCCAGTAGTACGCTAGCGGGGGCATACAATGAGCAGTTCTTC.

This clone has only one observation. The V gene is TRBV19, the J gene TRBJ1-4; TRBD1 aligns across 11 bases. CDR3 length: 17 residues. Germline lookup yields CDR1 LNHDA and CDR2 SQIVND (reference sequence). The trim removed 4 bases at V and 2 bases at J, leaving 6 bases unmatched. The CDR3 here is CASSTGTGGRTNEKLFF. The CDR3 DNA sequence: TGTGCCAGTAGTACCGGGACAGGGGGAAGGACTAATGAAAAACTGTTTTTT.

The chain has TRBV19 and TRBJ2-3, with 7 bases aligning to TRBD2. The germline CDR1 and CDR2 sequences are LNHDA and SQIVND (reference sequence). CDR3 length: 15 residues. The J segment lost 2 bases and the V segment lost 4 bases, leaving 6 bases of the junction unmatched. Here the CDR3 DNA reads TGTGCCAGTAGTAACCGACTAGCCCTCACAGATACGCAGTATTTT. As protein: CASSNRLALTDTQYF.